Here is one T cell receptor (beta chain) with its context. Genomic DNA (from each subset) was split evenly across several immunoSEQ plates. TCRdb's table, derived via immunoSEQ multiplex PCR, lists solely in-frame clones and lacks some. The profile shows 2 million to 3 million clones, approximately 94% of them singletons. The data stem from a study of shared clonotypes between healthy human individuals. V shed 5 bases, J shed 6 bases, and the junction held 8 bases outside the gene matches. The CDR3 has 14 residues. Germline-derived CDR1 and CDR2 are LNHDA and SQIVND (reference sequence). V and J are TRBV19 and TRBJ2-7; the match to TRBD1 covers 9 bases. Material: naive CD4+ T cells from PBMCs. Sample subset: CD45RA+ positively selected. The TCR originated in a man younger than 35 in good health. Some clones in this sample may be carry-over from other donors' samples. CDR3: CASSGRDRVSEQYF. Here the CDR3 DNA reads TGTGCCAGTAGTGGCCGGGACAGGGTCTCCGAGCAGTACTTC.